The clone carrying this T cell receptor beta chain came up a few times. The antigen remains undetermined. This sample was taken from a study of T cells in localized non-small cell lung cancer. Findings of the study overall: Prolonged overall survival went with higher T cell density in the blood. Uninvolved adjacent lung, not tumor, had the highest T cell clonality. Median around 56 top-100 tumor clones were shared with paired adjacent lung.

The V and J ends lost 8 bases and 0 bases respectively, with 8 bases between them. CDR1 is MNHEY, CDR2 SVGAGI, per germline. This CDR3 has 13 amino acids. Sequencing was performed with immunoSEQ multiplex PCR; in TCRdb, only in-frame clones are kept and a portion is missing. The sample lists some 19,000 clones; about nine tenths were seen once. The sequence came from a male donor at least 60 years old with stage I squamous cell lung carcinoma. The sample was peripheral blood, taken before any cancer treatment. The chain joins TRBV6-5 to TRBJ1-5; unclear D gene. The DNA for the CDR3 is TGTGCCAGCGGTCACGATAGCAATCAGCCCCAGCATTTT. This sequence encodes CASGHDSNQPQHF.